These 32 T cell receptor beta chains originate from one sample sequenced in a study of blood T cell repertoires in COVID-19. The protocol was immunoSEQ multiplex PCR, while the TCRdb copy is restricted to in-frame clones and leaves out a portion. Here the sample spans about 180,000 clones, over 70% being singletons. Sequencing input: PBMCs or T cells enriched from blood (not recorded which). The receptors were gathered from a man between 60 and 75 years old who had been exposed to COVID-19.

The chain uses TRBV24-1 and TRBJ1-2, with D unresolved. This CDR3 comprises 12 residues. V gave up 3 bases and J gave up 6 bases, with 7 bases separating them. The germline gives CDR1 KGHDR, CDR2 SFDVKD. The CDR3 DNA is TGTGCCACCAGTGATGAGGAAGATGGCTACACCTTC. It codes for CATSDEEDGYTF.

V gene TRBV7-2 combines with J gene TRBJ1-5; D is unresolved. V was shortened by 2 bases and J by 4 bases, with 12 bases between the two germline ends. This CDR3 has 15 residues. CDR1 and CDR2 (germline): SGHTA, FQGNSA. CDR3 residues: CASSLYRHRNQPQHF. In DNA, the CDR3 is TGTGCCAGCAGCTTATATCGACACCGGAATCAGCCCCAGCATTTT.

This clone was counted a few times. The chain uses TRBV19 and TRBJ2-3; D gene uncertain. This CDR3 is built from 12 residues. Trimming removed 5 bases from V and 2 bases from J, with 5 bases in between. Germline CDR1 is LNHDA and CDR2 is SQIVND (reference sequence). CDR3 sequence (DNA): TGTGCCAGTAGTCGGGTCACAGATACGCAGTATTTT. This encodes CASSRVTDTQYF.

The gene calls are TRBV7-8 and TRBJ1-1, with 7 bases lining up with TRBD1. Germline V lookup: CDR1 SGHVS, CDR2 FQNEAQ. CDR3 length equals 15 residues. The trim removed 2 bases at V and 2 bases at J, leaving 5 bases unmatched. The CDR3 reads CASSLTTGSNTEAFF. The CDR3 DNA is TGTGCCAGCAGCTTAACGACAGGGAGCAACACTGAAGCTTTCTTT.

This clone has only a few counts. This sequence joins TRBV6-5 and TRBJ2-3, with D possibly being TRBD1 (5 bases). The CDR3 loop spans 16 amino acids. Looked up from germline, CDR1 is MNHEY and CDR2 is SVGAGI. Trimming shortened V by 3 bases and J by 0 bases, and 13 bases separated the two germline ends. Written as DNA, the CDR3 is TGTGCCAGCAGTTATGGTAGGGGAAGAAGCACAGATACGCAGTATTTT. Its translation is CASSYGRGRSTDTQYF.

This sequence joins TRBV6-5 and TRBJ1-1, with 7 bases lining up with TRBD1. The CDR3 sequence is 14 residues long. Germline V gene data show CDR1 as MNHEY and CDR2 as SVGAGI. J lost 1 base, V lost 5 bases, and 4 bases had no gene match. The CDR3 region has the DNA TGTGCCAGCAGTCAGGGACAGCCGAACACTGAAGCTTTCTTT. Its protein is CASSQGQPNTEAFF.

This clone appeared a single time. This chain connects TRBV28 to TRBJ1-2, with D maybe TRBD1 (6 bases). From germline, CDR1 is MDHEN and CDR2 SYDVKM. Trimming pared 5 bases from V and 3 bases from J, leaving 16 bases between. This CDR3 has 15 residues. CDR3 nucleotide sequence: TGTGCCAGCAGTCCGGCGGGGGCGCATCACTATGGCTACACCTTC. It codes for CASSPAGAHHYGYTF.

This clone counts as medium-sized. V and J are TRBV21-1 and TRBJ2-1; the table calls TRBD2, which could not be checked here. TRBV21-1 corresponds to a pseudogene. There are 20 residues in the CDR3. In nucleotides, the CDR3 is TGTGCCAGCAGCAATATAGGGACTAGCGGGAGGGCCAGCTCCTACAATGAGCAGTTCTTC. This sequence encodes CASSNIGTSGRASSYNEQFF.

The chain couples TRBV29-1 to TRBJ2-7; D may be TRBD1 (5 bases). The CDR3 has 15 residues. The germline V gene encodes CDR1 SQVTM and CDR2 ANQGSEA. V lost 0 bases, J lost 3 bases, and 15 bases lay in between. In DNA form, the CDR3 reads TGCAGCGTTGAAGACTGGGGCGGAGACGGCTACGAGCAGTACTTC. Residues: CSVEDWGGDGYEQYF.

This chain connects TRBV6-2 or TRBV6-3 to TRBJ2-6; 9 bases agree with TRBD1. The trim removed 5 bases at V and 2 bases at J, leaving 16 bases unmatched. Germline V gene lookup returns CDR1 MNHEY and CDR2 SVGEGT. CDR3 length equals 20 residues. The CDR3 protein is CASSRTGARFVRAGANVLTF. DNA of the CDR3: TGTGCCAGCAGTCGGACAGGGGCGCGATTCGTCCGAGCTGGGGCCAACGTCCTGACTTTC.

Only one count was recorded for this clone. The genes are TRBV19 and TRBJ1-1, with a possible D match to TRBD1 (6 bases). Germline loops: CDR1 LNHDA, CDR2 SQIVND (reference sequence). V was cut by 6 bases and J by 7 bases, with 6 bases left in between. This CDR3 has 10 amino acids. CDR3 nucleotides: TGTGCCAGTAGGGACAGTGAAGCTTTCTTT. Amino acid sequence: CASRDSEAFF.

The chain is built from TRBV4-3 and TRBJ2-7, with a weak D call TRBD2 (6 bases). Germline V gene data show CDR1 as LGHNA and CDR2 as YSLEER. The CDR3 contains 16 residues. V was pared by 4 bases and J by 0 bases, with 16 bases between. CDR3 in amino acids: CASSPDGAGTSYEQYF. For the CDR3, the DNA is TGCGCCAGCAGCCCAGATGGGGCGGGAACCTCCTACGAGCAGTACTTC.

V and J are TRBV5-1 and TRBJ2-3; the match to TRBD1 covers 10 bases. The CDR3 totals 14 residues. Losses at the gene ends were 5 bases for V and 4 bases for J; bases not matched to a gene: 4. The germline V gene has CDR1 SGHRS and CDR2 YFSETQ. This chain's CDR3 is CASRLTGGADTQYF. For the CDR3, the DNA is TGCGCCAGCAGATTGACAGGGGGCGCAGATACGCAGTATTTT.

This clone came up once. The chain employs TRBV28 and TRBJ2-7; D might be TRBD1 (6 bases). Germline V gene lookup returns CDR1 MDHEN and CDR2 SYDVKM. V was trimmed by 5 bases and J by 4 bases, leaving 21 bases between them. The length of the CDR3 is 16 residues. CDR3 coding DNA: TGTGCCAGCAGTCCGGGACAAGGGGCGGGTAGTTACGAGCAGTACTTC. This encodes CASSPGQGAGSYEQYF.

The J gene is TRBJ2-7, the V gene TRBV29-1, with D unresolved. The germline V gene has CDR1 SQVTM and CDR2 ANQGSEA. V shed 4 bases and J shed 3 bases, with 13 bases lying between them. This CDR3 comprises 13 residues. Here the CDR3 DNA reads TGCAGCGTTGGGGCCCCCCCTCTCTACGAGCAGTACTTC. It encodes CSVGAPPLYEQYF.

The chain carries TRBV7-3 and TRBJ1-2; D is possibly TRBD1 (5 bases). The length of the CDR3 is 17 residues. Trimming cost V 1 base and J 3 bases, with 18 bases left between them. Germline CDR1 SGHTA, CDR2 FQGTGA. CDR3 sequence: CASSLMARDGGDYGYTF. The CDR3 DNA reads as TGTGCCAGCAGCTTAATGGCTAGGGACGGGGGAGACTATGGCTACACCTTC.

The chain uses TRBV9 and TRBJ2-2; 8 bases are a match to TRBD1. Germline V gene lookup returns CDR1 SGDLS and CDR2 YYNGEE. The junction had 10 bases not matched to a gene; V was cut back by 5 bases and J by 4 bases. The CDR3 is 16 amino acids. DNA for the CDR3: TGTGCCAGCAGTGATACCCAGGGGGCTGGCACCGGGGAGCTGTTTTTT. Protein product: CASSDTQGAGTGELFF.

Comment on this clone: This CDR3 is also generated by other DNA sequences in the sample. V usage is TRBV9 and J usage is TRBJ2-1; 9 bases are shared with TRBD2. Germline CDR1 is SGDLS and CDR2 is YYNGEE. Trimming cost V 1 base and J 4 bases; bases outside gene matches: 0. The CDR3 is 14 amino acids. The CDR3 DNA follows: TGTGCCAGCAGCGTACTAGCGGGGTACAATGAGCAGTTCTTC. Amino acid sequence: CASSVLAGYNEQFF.

This clone was seen more than once but under ten times. The chain employs TRBV10-2 and TRBJ1-5; 9 bases map to TRBD1. With 2 bases clipped from V and 7 bases from J, the junction kept 6 bases outside the gene matches. The CDR3 runs 15 residues. CDR1 is WSHSY, CDR2 SAAADI, per germline. The CDR3 bases are TGCGCCAGCAGTGAGCGGACAGGGGCAGGGCAGCCCCAGCATTTT. This encodes CASSERTGAGQPQHF.

The genes are TRBV7-3 and TRBJ2-3, with D tentatively TRBD1 (6 bases). Trimming took 4 bases from V and 3 from J, leaving 11 bases between them. Germline lookup yields CDR1 SGHTA and CDR2 FQGTGA. There are 14 residues in the CDR3. CDR3 loop: CASSSGQKTDTQYF. The DNA of the CDR3 is TGTGCCAGCAGCTCGGGACAAAAAACAGATACGCAGTATTTT.

This clone is a singleton in its sample. The chain links TRBV21-1 to TRBJ2-1; TRBD2, the table's D call, lacks a check against the DNA. TRBV21-1 is a known pseudogene. The CDR3 is 21 residues long. The CDR3 coding sequence is TGTGCCAGCAGCAAAGAAGAGGCGGGGACTAGCGGCACGAGCTCCTACAATGAGCAGTTCTTC. Translated, it gives CASSKEEAGTSGTSSYNEQFF.

The CDR3 region is CASTKSAGTYNEQFF. For the CDR3, the DNA is TGTGCCAGCACTAAGTCGGCAGGGACCTACAATGAGCAGTTCTTC. The chain is built from TRBV6-5 and TRBJ2-1; tentative D call: TRBD1 (5 bases). CDR3 length: 15 residues. CDR1 MNHEY and CDR2 SVGAGI come from the germline V gene. V lost 7 bases and J lost 2, with 15 bases in between.

This chain joins TRBV6-5 and TRBJ1-6; perhaps TRBD1 as D (5 bases). Trimming took off 7 bases at V and 3 bases at J, with 13 bases between the two ends. This CDR3 is 15 amino acids long. The germline gives CDR1 MNHEY, CDR2 SVGAGI. The CDR3 nucleotides are TGTGCCAGCAATCAAGGGGCCAGCTATAATTCACCCCTCCACTTT. Translating gives CASNQGASYNSPLHF.

This chain uses TRBV6-5 with TRBJ2-7; D possibly corresponds to TRBD1 (6 bases). Germline loops: CDR1 MNHEY, CDR2 SVGAGI. There are 15 residues in the CDR3. Trimming pared 4 bases from V and 6 bases from J, leaving 19 bases between. The CDR3 loop is CASSSPGQGPLEQYF. The CDR3 region has the DNA TGTGCCAGCAGTTCCCCGGGGCAGGGGCCCCTCGAGCAGTACTTC.

The rearrangement links TRBV5-1 to TRBJ2-1; 9 bases line up with TRBD1. J lost 6 bases, V lost 4 bases, and 8 bases had no gene match. Germline lookup yields CDR1 SGHRS and CDR2 YFSETQ. This CDR3 is built from 15 residues. The CDR3 DNA reads TGCGCCAGCAGCCCGAACAGGGGGCGCTTCAATGAGCAGTTCTTC. Its translation: CASSPNRGRFNEQFF.

This clone was observed a few times. The J gene is TRBJ1-6, the V gene TRBV27; weak D call: TRBD1 (5 bases). The V gene's germline CDR1 is MNHEY and CDR2 SMNVEV (reference sequence). The V gene lost 5 bases and the J gene lost 6 bases, with 11 bases spanning the gap. The CDR3 loop spans 14 amino acids. This CDR3 is CASSPGDSNSPLHF. CDR3 in DNA: TGTGCCAGCAGTCCGGGAGACAGTAATTCACCCCTCCACTTT.

In its sample, this clone was seen a few times. The genes are TRBV25-1 and TRBJ2-5; 7 bases map to TRBD2. J gave up 4 bases and V 5 bases, and 10 bases lay outside the gene matches. CDR1 and CDR2 from the germline V gene are MGHDK and SYGVNS. CDR3 length: 15 amino acids. As DNA, the CDR3 is TGTGCCAGCAGTCATATTCGCGGGAGTGGAGAGACCCAGTACTTC. Amino acids: CASSHIRGSGETQYF.

The rearrangement links TRBV19 to TRBJ1-4; unclear D gene. The germline V and J ends were trimmed by 3 bases and 2 bases, with 10 bases remaining between them. The germline V gene encodes CDR1 LNHDA and CDR2 SQIVND (reference sequence). This CDR3 region has 15 residues. DNA of the CDR3: TGTGCCAGTAGTATCGGTGACTCGACTAATGAAAAACTGTTTTTT. This translates into CASSIGDSTNEKLFF.

The chain carries TRBV11-2 and TRBJ2-6, with TRBD2 identical over 8 bases. V dropped 3 bases and J dropped 4; count of bases not matched to a gene: 8. CDR1 SGHAT and CDR2 FQNNGV come from the germline V gene. This CDR3 spans 17 amino acids. The CDR3 sequence: CASSLPGGASGANVLTF. The CDR3 coding sequence is TGTGCCAGCAGCTTGCCGGGAGGGGCATCCGGGGCCAACGTCCTGACTTTC.

The chain combines TRBV5-1 with TRBJ2-1; possibly TRBD1 for D (5 bases). The V gene lost 3 bases and the J gene lost 3 bases, with 10 bases spanning the gap. CDR1 is SGHRS and CDR2 is YFSETQ in the germline V gene. CDR3 length: 14 amino acids. CDR3: CASSWQGYYNEQFF. As DNA, the CDR3 is TGCGCCAGCAGCTGGCAGGGATACTACAATGAGCAGTTCTTC.

This clone was recorded once. This rearrangement joins TRBV7-2 to TRBJ2-7; a possible D gene is TRBD2 (5 bases). Germline CDR1 SGHTA, CDR2 FQGNSA. This CDR3 is 13 amino acids long. Trimming took off 1 base at V and 7 bases at J, with 11 bases between the two ends. CDR3 coding DNA: TGTGCCAGCAGCTTAGAGGGCCGGAGGGAGCAGTACTTC. The encoded protein is CASSLEGRREQYF.

J is TRBJ2-1 and V is TRBV30; a weak D match, TRBD1 (5 bases). Germline loops: CDR1 GTSNPN, CDR2 SVGIG (reference sequence). Trimming stripped 1 base from V and 6 bases from J, with 10 bases between. This CDR3 has 13 residues. The CDR3 loop reads CAWSGQHFNEQFF. DNA of the CDR3: TGTGCCTGGAGTGGACAGCACTTCAATGAGCAGTTCTTC.